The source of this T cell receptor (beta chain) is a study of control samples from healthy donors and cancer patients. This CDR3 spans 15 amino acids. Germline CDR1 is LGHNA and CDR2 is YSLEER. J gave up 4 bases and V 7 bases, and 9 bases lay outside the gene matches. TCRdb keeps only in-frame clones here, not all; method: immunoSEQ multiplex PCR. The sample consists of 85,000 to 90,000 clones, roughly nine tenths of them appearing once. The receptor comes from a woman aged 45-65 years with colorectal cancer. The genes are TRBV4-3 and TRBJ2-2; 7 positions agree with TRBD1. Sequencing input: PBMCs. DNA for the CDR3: TGCGCCAGCACGTGGTCCCAGGGGGTCACCGGGGAGCTGTTTTTT. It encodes CASTWSQGVTGELFF.